These 24 T cell receptor beta chains share one sample of origin, sequenced in a study of siplizumab effects on memory and regulatory T cells. The method was immunoSEQ multiplex PCR; TCRdb's version includes in-frame clones alone and lacks a portion of them. The sample shows about 72,000 clones, about 89% of them seen only once. Sample: CD8+ T cells sorted from blood. The receptors were gathered from a human donor in good health.

V is TRBV5-4 and J is TRBJ2-4; D is possibly TRBD1 (5 bases). The CDR3 covers 17 residues. Trimming shortened V by 0 bases and J by 2 bases, and 15 bases separated the two germline ends. Germline V gene data show CDR1 as SGHNT and CDR2 as YYREEE (reference sequence). CDR3 sequence: CASSLASDSPSKNIQYF. As DNA, the CDR3 is TGTGCCAGCAGCTTGGCGAGCGACAGTCCTTCCAAAAACATTCAGTACTTC.

This sequence joins TRBV5-1 and TRBJ1-2; 9 nucleotides agree with TRBD1. The ends lost 7 bases at V and 6 bases at J; junction bases unmatched: 10. CDR1 and CDR2 from the germline V gene are SGHRS and YFSETQ. The CDR3 length is 14 residues. CDR3 residues: CASGDTGGVNGYTF. In DNA, the CDR3 is TGCGCCAGCGGCGATACAGGGGGCGTTAATGGCTACACCTTC.

This clone was seen once. The CDR3 loop is CASSPGAMNTEAFF. CDR3 coding DNA: TGTGCCAGCAGCCCCGGGGCAATGAACACTGAAGCTTTCTTT. J is TRBJ1-1 and V is TRBV7-8, with D possibly being TRBD1 (5 bases). V was pared by 5 bases and J by 0 bases, with 10 bases between. The CDR3 spans 14 residues. The germline gives CDR1 SGHVS, CDR2 FQNEAQ.

The gene calls are TRBV5-6 and TRBJ2-7, with D hard to call. Germline assignment: CDR1 SGHDT and CDR2 YYEEEE. Trimming removed 2 bases from V and 0 bases from J, with 12 bases in between. The CDR3 is 15 amino acids. CDR3 region: CASSFGLANSYEQYF. CDR3 nucleotides: TGTGCCAGCAGCTTCGGCCTTGCCAACTCCTACGAGCAGTACTTC.

The chain is built from TRBV10-3 and TRBJ2-7; D gene uncertain. Deletions cut 4 bases from V and 5 bases from J, with 12 bases between. The CDR3 loop spans 13 amino acids. Germline CDR1 is ENHRY and CDR2 is SYGVKD. This chain's CDR3 is CAISVNSYNEQYF. The CDR3 DNA reads TGTGCCATCAGTGTTAATAGCTATAACGAGCAGTACTTC.

V usage is TRBV19 and J usage is TRBJ2-7, with D unclear. Trimming pared 5 bases from V and 2 bases from J, leaving 7 bases between. The CDR3 runs to 12 residues. Per germline, CDR1 LNHDA and CDR2 SQIVND (reference sequence). The CDR3 region is CASSARPYEQYF. The CDR3 DNA reads as TGTGCCAGTAGTGCGCGTCCCTACGAGCAGTACTTC. The entire variable domain, with the rest obtained from reference TRBV19 and TRBJ2-7, is as follows: DGGITQSPKYLFRKEGQNVTLSCEQNLNHDAMYWYRQDPGQGLRLIYYSQIVNDFQKGDIAEGYSVSREKKESFPLTVTSAQKNPTAFYLCASSARPYEQYFGPGTRLTVT.

This chain connects TRBV14 to TRBJ1-2, with TRBD1 matching over 9 bases. CDR1 and CDR2 from the germline V gene are SGHDN and FVKESK. The CDR3 extends over 13 amino acids. With 6 bases clipped from V and 6 bases from J, the junction kept 5 bases outside the gene matches. CDR3 coding DNA: TGTGCCAGCAGTCAACGACAGGGGGATGGCTACACCTTC. Protein: CASSQRQGDGYTF.

The rearrangement uses TRBV4-1 and TRBJ1-5; possibly TRBD1 for D (5 bases). CDR1 is MGHRA, CDR2 YSYEKL, per germline. The CDR3 has 13 amino acids. Trimming took 2 bases from V and 6 from J, leaving 8 bases between them. CDR3 DNA: TGCGCCAGCAGCCAAAACGGGGGTCAGCCCCAGCATTTT. Protein: CASSQNGGQPQHF.

This clone showed up just once. The chain joins TRBV14 to TRBJ2-1; D is possibly TRBD2 (5 bases). The V end lost 0 bases, the J end lost 8 bases, and 5 bases lay between the germline ends. The CDR3 is 12 amino acids. From germline, CDR1 is SGHDN and CDR2 FVKESK. The CDR3 nucleotides are TGTGCCAGCAGCCAAGATAGCGATGAGCAGTTCTTC. Protein product: CASSQDSDEQFF.

V usage is TRBV4-1 and J usage is TRBJ1-2; D is ambiguous. This CDR3 is built from 15 residues. Deletions cut 1 base from V and 4 bases from J, with 13 bases between. CDR1 is MGHRA and CDR2 is YSYEKL in the germline V gene. In nucleotides, the CDR3 is TGCGCCAGCAGCCAAGGTCCGGGATTTGGCTATGGCTACACCTTC. It codes for CASSQGPGFGYGYTF.

The rearrangement links TRBV6-4 to TRBJ2-3; tentative D call: TRBD2 (5 bases). Germline assignment: CDR1 MRHNA and CDR2 SNTAGT. V lost 0 bases, J lost 1 base, and 11 bases lay in between. This CDR3 region has 16 residues. The CDR3: CASSDSFEGGTDTQYF. In DNA, the CDR3 is TGTGCCAGCAGTGACTCGTTTGAGGGAGGCACAGATACGCAGTATTTT.

The CDR3 coding sequence is TGTGCCAGTAGTTTAGGGCTGGTCAATGAGCAGTTCTTC. Its protein product is CASSLGLVNEQFF. The V call is TRBV19, the J call TRBJ2-1; D not resolved. Germline V gene data show CDR1 as LNHDA and CDR2 as SQIVND (reference sequence). Between the trimmed V and J ends, which lost 5 bases and 6 bases, there was a span of 11 bases. The CDR3 runs to 13 residues. The variable domain in full, completed from reference TRBV19 and TRBJ2-1, reads DGGITQSPKYLFRKEGQNVTLSCEQNLNHDAMYWYRQDPGQGLRLIYYSQIVNDFQKGDIAEGYSVSREKKESFPLTVTSAQKNPTAFYLCASSLGLVNEQFFGPGTRLTVL.

The J gene is TRBJ1-5, the V gene TRBV5-5; 8 nucleotides line up with TRBD1. CDR3 length: 13 residues. Germline CDR1 is SGHKS and CDR2 is YYEKEE (reference sequence). After removal of 4 bases from V and 5 bases from J, the junction contained 2 bases not matched to a gene. As DNA, the CDR3 is TGTGCCAGCAGCGTACAGGGGGATCAGCCCCAGCATTTT. The encoded protein is CASSVQGDQPQHF.

This clone appeared a few times. This sequence joins TRBV19 and TRBJ1-1; D not certain. The V and J ends lost 8 bases and 2 bases respectively, with 9 bases between them. This CDR3 is built from 12 residues. In germline, CDR1 is LNHDA, CDR2 SQIVND (reference sequence). CDR3 bases: TGTGCCAGTGATTCCGGAAACACTGAAGCTTTCTTT. This translates into CASDSGNTEAFF.

The chain employs TRBV6-4 and TRBJ2-7; 9 bases align to TRBD1. Germline CDR1 and CDR2: MRHNA and SNTAGT. The CDR3 has 16 amino acids. Germline trimming cut 6 bases from V and 2 bases from J; bases unmatched to any gene: 11. CDR3 sequence: CASSPQGTGFPYEQYF. The CDR3 region has the DNA TGTGCCAGCAGCCCGCAGGGGACAGGGTTCCCCTACGAGCAGTACTTC.

This rearrangement joins TRBV5-5 to TRBJ2-5, with 10 bases matching TRBD2. The CDR3 has 17 amino acids. Germline V gives CDR1 SGHKS, CDR2 YYEKEE (reference sequence). J lost 4 bases, V lost 2 bases, and 11 bases had no gene match. The CDR3 is CASSFRPSGSVGETQYF. DNA for the CDR3: TGTGCCAGCAGCTTCAGGCCTAGCGGGAGTGTTGGAGAGACCCAGTACTTC.

With respect to this clone: The junction differs from germline at one of its ends, possibly a read error. The rearrangement joins TRBV5-4 to TRBJ2-7; 8 bases match TRBD2. From germline, CDR1 is SGHNT and CDR2 YYREEE (reference sequence). CDR3 size: 14 residues. The CDR3 loop reads CASSTGTSSFEQYF. Here the CDR3 DNA reads TGTGCCAGCAGTACCGGGACTAGTTCCTTCGAGCAGTACTTC.

This clone was seen a single time. The V gene is TRBV29-1, the J gene TRBJ2-5; possible D gene TRBD1, 5 bases. The CDR3 sequence is 14 residues long. From germline, CDR1 is SQVTM and CDR2 ANQGSEA. The germline V and J ends were trimmed by 7 bases and 2 bases, with 17 bases remaining between them. CDR3 amino acids: CSAEIIQDQETQYF. CDR3 in DNA: TGCAGCGCGGAGATAATACAGGATCAAGAGACCCAGTACTTC.

The rearrangement uses TRBV10-3 and TRBJ2-2; D gene ambiguous. The CDR3 contains 12 residues. Germline CDR1 reads ENHRY; CDR2 reads SYGVKD. V shed 4 bases and J shed 9 bases, with 9 bases lying between them. CDR3 in DNA: TGTGCCATCAGTGGTGGACCCCGGGAGCTGTTTTTT. Translated, it gives CAISGGPRELFF.

This chain joins TRBV27 and TRBJ1-5; 8 bases fit TRBD1. Germline CDR1 is MNHEY and CDR2 is SMNVEV (reference sequence). The CDR3 is 17 residues long. V shed 0 bases and J 2 bases; nucleotides not matched to a gene: 6. The CDR3 here is CASSLSPQGAGNQPQHF. The CDR3 coding sequence is TGTGCCAGCAGTTTATCGCCCCAGGGGGCTGGCAATCAGCCCCAGCATTTT.

The chain couples TRBV27 to TRBJ2-7; 10 nucleotides align to TRBD2. The CDR3 is made up of 15 amino acids. Losses at the gene ends were 0 bases for V and 4 bases for J; bases not matched to a gene: 3. Germline CDR1 and CDR2: MNHEY and SMNVEV (reference sequence). For the CDR3, the DNA is TGTGCCAGCAGTTTATCGGGACTAGCGCGATACGAGCAGTACTTC. This codes for CASSLSGLARYEQYF.

There are a few counts of this clone. The rearrangement uses TRBV28 and TRBJ2-7; D might be TRBD1 or TRBD2, each matching 6 bases. The CDR3 contains 14 residues. Trimming took 3 bases from V and 5 from J, leaving 14 bases between them. Germline V lookup: CDR1 MDHEN, CDR2 SYDVKM. This CDR3 reads CASSFPGEVDEQYF. DNA of the CDR3: TGTGCCAGCAGTTTCCCAGGGGAGGTGGACGAGCAGTACTTC.

The chain has TRBV4-2 and TRBJ1-5; possibly TRBD1 for D (6 bases). This CDR3 spans 20 amino acids. Germline loops: CDR1 LGHNA, CDR2 YNFKEQ. V lost 0 bases to trimming and J lost 0 bases, with 21 bases between them. CDR3 coding DNA: TGTGCCAGCAGCCAAGACAGGTCAGGGGAGGCGACTACTAGCAATCAGCCCCAGCATTTT. Residues: CASSQDRSGEATTSNQPQHF.

The chain couples TRBV19 to TRBJ2-3; TRBD2 matches at 12 bases. Germline lookup yields CDR1 LNHDA and CDR2 SQIVND (reference sequence). V trimming: 3 bases; J trimming: 6 bases; junction bases outside the gene matches: 7. The CDR3 has 16 residues. The CDR3 protein is CASSIRLAGGMDTQYF. CDR3 in DNA: TGTGCCAGTAGTATTAGGCTAGCGGGAGGGATGGATACGCAGTATTTT.